This T cell receptor (gamma chain) was captured in a study of intestinal T cells in coeliac disease. Study-wide points: Reported leave-one-out accuracy of TRD kmer clustering was approximately 90%.

More than 8 formalin-fixed paraffin-embedded scrolls, each 5 µm thick, supplied each case's genomic DNA. About this clone: Its cognate antigen is unknown.

TRG repertoires were amplified with LymphoTrack primers from 150 to 250 ng of biopsy DNA. TCRdb processed the multiplex PCR reads again with the CATT caller. The sample lists approximately 550 gamma-chain clones, roughly 53% occurring once. The CDR3 totals 17 residues. After removal of 8 bases from V and 0 bases from J, the junction contained 13 bases not matched to a gene. The clonotype comes from a human donor with celiac disease. Sequenced input: a duodenal biopsy. This chain connects TRGV10 to TRGJP1. TRGV10 falls under the ORF class, with uncertain function. CDR3 loop: CAAWGLGGNTTGWFKIF. The DNA for the CDR3 is TGTGCTGCGTGGGGATTGGGGGGAAATACCACTGGTTGGTTCAAGATATTT.